The 10 T cell receptor beta chains given below trace back to one sample, sequenced in a study of shared clonotypes between healthy human individuals. The data were produced by immunoSEQ multiplex PCR, yet TCRdb's version contains in-frame clones alone and is incomplete. Of 2,500,000 or so clones listed, around nine tenths were seen once; the top ten hold roughly 0.14%. The sample consisted of naive CD4+ T cells sorted from blood. Documented subset: CD45RA+ positively selected. The receptors originated from a man between 18 and 35 years old in good health.

This clone occurred a few times. The chain couples TRBV5-1 to TRBJ1-5, with unresolved D. This CDR3 has 13 amino acids. Trimming removed 0 bases at V and 7 bases at J, with 8 bases between. CDR1 is SGHRS, CDR2 YFSETQ, per germline. The CDR3 region has the DNA TGCGCCAGCAGCTTGGAGGGCCTGCAGCCCCAGCATTTT. It specifies CASSLEGLQPQHF.

This chain connects TRBV5-6 to TRBJ2-4; D is undetermined. V was cut by 4 bases and J by 8 bases, with 16 bases left in between. Germline V gives CDR1 SGHDT, CDR2 YYEEEE. The CDR3 runs to 14 residues. The CDR3 is CASSTPRNRDIQYF. The CDR3 DNA reads TGTGCCAGCAGCACGCCGAGAAACCGAGACATTCAGTACTTC.

The gene calls are TRBV10-3 and TRBJ1-1; 8 nucleotides agree with TRBD1. The CDR3 runs to 14 residues. Germline lookup yields CDR1 ENHRY and CDR2 SYGVKD. Trimming took 6 bases from V and 2 from J; bases not matched to a gene: 5. The CDR3 loop reads CAISDRGPNTEAFF. The CDR3 DNA follows: TGTGCCATCAGCGACAGGGGCCCTAACACTGAAGCTTTCTTT.

V gene TRBV7-9 combines with J gene TRBJ2-5, with no clear D. The CDR3 extends over 12 amino acids. Per germline, CDR1 SEHNR and CDR2 FQNEAQ (reference sequence). Trimming took 5 bases from V and 4 from J, leaving 8 bases between them. The CDR3 DNA reads as TGTGCCAGCAGCCGCTCCCCAGAGACCCAGTACTTC. Translation: CASSRSPETQYF.

This sequence joins TRBV5-1 and TRBJ2-4; 8 nucleotides agree with TRBD1. J was trimmed by 1 base and V by 0 bases; bases with no gene match: 6. This CDR3 region has 17 residues. CDR1 and CDR2 (germline): SGHRS, YFSETQ. CDR3 nucleotide sequence: TGCGCCAGCAGCTTGGCTCAGGGGGCAGCTGCCAAAAACATTCAGTACTTC. This encodes CASSLAQGAAAKNIQYF.

V and J are TRBV28 and TRBJ2-1; the D gene is possibly TRBD2 (5 bases). Germline loops: CDR1 MDHEN, CDR2 SYDVKM. Trimming pared 2 bases from V and 8 bases from J, leaving 7 bases between. The CDR3 runs 12 residues. The CDR3 sequence is CASSLEGYEQFF. In nucleotides, the CDR3 is TGTGCCAGCAGTTTAGAGGGTTATGAGCAGTTCTTC.

V usage is TRBV5-1 and J usage is TRBJ2-7; D might be TRBD2 (6 bases). The CDR3 is 15 amino acids. Per the germline V gene, CDR1 is SGHRS and CDR2 is YFSETQ. V was pared by 1 base and J by 3 bases, with 14 bases between. CDR3 in DNA: TGCGCCAGCAGCTTGCAGTCGGGAGCGGTCTACGAGCAGTACTTC. Residues: CASSLQSGAVYEQYF.

With respect to this clone: Distinct nucleotide sequences in the sample also encode this CDR3. The chain uses TRBV6-1 and TRBJ2-7, with unresolved D. Germline assignment: CDR1 MNHNS and CDR2 SASEGT. Trimming took off 6 bases at V and 2 bases at J, with 11 bases between the two ends. The CDR3 extends over 13 amino acids. DNA for the CDR3: TGTGCCAGCAGACCCCTGGGGACCTACGAGCAGTACTTC. Protein: CASRPLGTYEQYF.

The chain joins TRBV5-1 to TRBJ1-4; D gene uncertain. Germline assignment: CDR1 SGHRS and CDR2 YFSETQ. V was pared by 4 bases and J by 5 bases, with 3 bases between. This CDR3 has 11 residues. The CDR3 sequence is CASSHNEKLFF. The CDR3 DNA sequence: TGCGCCAGCAGCCACAATGAAAAACTGTTTTTT.

About this clone: This same CDR3 is encoded by further DNA sequences in the sample. The chain is built from TRBV12-5 and TRBJ2-5; TRBD2 aligns across 12 bases. Trimming cost V 3 bases and J 2 bases; bases outside gene matches: 4. The germline V gene has CDR1 LGHNT and CDR2 FRNRAP. The CDR3 is 16 amino acids. CDR3 DNA sequence: TGTGCTAGTGGTTTAGGGCTAGCGGGGGGGCAAGAGACCCAGTACTTC. Its protein product is CASGLGLAGGQETQYF.